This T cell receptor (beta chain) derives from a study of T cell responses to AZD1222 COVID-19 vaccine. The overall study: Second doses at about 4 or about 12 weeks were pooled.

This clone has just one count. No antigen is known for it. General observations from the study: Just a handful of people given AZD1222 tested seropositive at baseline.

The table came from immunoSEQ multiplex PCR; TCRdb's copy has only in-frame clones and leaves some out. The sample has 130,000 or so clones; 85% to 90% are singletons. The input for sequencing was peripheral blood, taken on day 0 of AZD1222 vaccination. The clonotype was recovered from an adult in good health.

CDR3 residues: CASSQDIGTGHGNTIYF. CDR3 DNA sequence: TGCGCCAGCAGCCAAGATATAGGGACAGGGCACGGAAACACCATATATTTT. This chain links TRBV4-3 with TRBJ1-3, with 9 bases fitting TRBD1. J lost 4 bases, V lost 0 bases, and 7 bases had no gene match. This CDR3 is 17 amino acids long. Germline V lookup: CDR1 LGHNA, CDR2 YSLEER.